This TCR beta chain was sequenced in a study of early stage breast cancer tumors. Study information: Of some 17 invasive breast tumors, about a dozen were hormone receptor-positive, HER2-negative. Study results and limitations: Bulk DNA sequencing of unsorted cells missed chain pairing and markers.

Germline V gene data show CDR1 as SNHLY and CDR2 as FYNNEI. This CDR3 region has 15 residues. The ends were cut back, 11 bases at V and 1 base at J, with 20 bases in the middle. Each sample had two DNA replicates, approximately 0.49 ug blood or about 1.5 ug tissue. Only in-frame clones appear in the TCRdb table, and some are missing; sequencing was by immunoSEQ multiplex PCR. This sample carries about 50,000 clones, roughly 80% of them seen once, and the ten largest clones take around 1.5%. A remark on this clone: Its antigen is unknown.

The TCR sequence derives from a person aged 50 to 59 with breast cancer. Input material: blood. The chain recombines TRBV2 with TRBJ1-2; D uncertain. In nucleotides, the CDR3 is TGTGCCTTGGGGTGGAAAGGACGGTTTAACTATGGCTACACCTTC. Residues: CALGWKGRFNYGYTF.